This T cell receptor beta chain was observed in a study of T cells in Graves' hyperthyroidism and ophthalmopathy. RNA transcripts served as the template for amplifying TCR beta CDR3 regions. An initial round of RT-PCR targeting the TCR CDR3 relied on the HTBI primer set. In TCRdb, the multiplex PCR reads were re-called with MiXCR into one record per CDR3 protein. Of roughly 380,000 distinct CDR3 sequences in the sample, about 18% were seen once. There are many counts of this clonotype. Its antigen is not known. Study-wide results and limits: From stable hyperthyroidism, ophthalmopathy was separated by a 13 V-J model.

This CDR3 has 15 amino acids. The germline CDR1 and CDR2 sequences are SGHAT and FQDESV (reference sequence). V was clipped by 2 bases and J by 2 bases; unmatched bases: 3. Absent ophthalmopathy progression within 18 months defined stable Graves' hyperthyroidism. Exclusions: uncontrolled infection, other autoimmune disease, pregnancy, lactation. Diagnoses were made from clinical symptoms, serum measures (thyroxine and TRAb), thyroid ultrasound and orbital computed tomography. The clonotype was recovered from a woman under 30 with Graves' hyperthyroidism. V and J are TRBV11-1 and TRBJ1-2, with 9 positions matching TRBD1. The sequenced material came from blood. CDR3 coding DNA: TGTGCCAGCAGCTTATTGACAGGGGGAAACTATGGCTACACCTTC. Translated, it gives CASSLLTGGNYGYTF.